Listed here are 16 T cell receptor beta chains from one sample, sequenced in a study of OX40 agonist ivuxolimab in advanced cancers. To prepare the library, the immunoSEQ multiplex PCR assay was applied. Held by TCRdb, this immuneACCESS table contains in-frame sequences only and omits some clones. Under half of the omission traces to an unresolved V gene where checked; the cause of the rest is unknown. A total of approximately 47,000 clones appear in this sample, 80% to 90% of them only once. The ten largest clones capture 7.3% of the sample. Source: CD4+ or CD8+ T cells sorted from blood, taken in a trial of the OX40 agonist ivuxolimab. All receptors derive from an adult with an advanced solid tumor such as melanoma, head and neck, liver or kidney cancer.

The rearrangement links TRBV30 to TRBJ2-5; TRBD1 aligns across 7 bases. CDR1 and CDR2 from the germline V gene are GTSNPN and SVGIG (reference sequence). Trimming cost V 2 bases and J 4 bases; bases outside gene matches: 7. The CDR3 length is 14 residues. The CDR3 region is CAWSNGDSRETQYF. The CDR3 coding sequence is TGTGCCTGGAGTAACGGGGACAGTCGAGAGACCCAGTACTTC.

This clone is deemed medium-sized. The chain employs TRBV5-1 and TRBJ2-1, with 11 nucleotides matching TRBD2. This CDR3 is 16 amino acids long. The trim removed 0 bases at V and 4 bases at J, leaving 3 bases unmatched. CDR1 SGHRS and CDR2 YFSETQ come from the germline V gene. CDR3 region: CASSLGLAGRYNEQFF. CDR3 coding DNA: TGCGCCAGCAGCTTGGGACTAGCGGGAAGGTACAATGAGCAGTTCTTC.

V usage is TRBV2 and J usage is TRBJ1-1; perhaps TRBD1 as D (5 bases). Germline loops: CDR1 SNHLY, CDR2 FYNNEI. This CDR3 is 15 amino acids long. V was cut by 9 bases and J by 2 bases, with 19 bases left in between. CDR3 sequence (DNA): TGTGCCAGTAGGTGGAGGGGAGGGGAAAACACTGAAGCTTTCTTT. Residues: CASRWRGGENTEAFF.

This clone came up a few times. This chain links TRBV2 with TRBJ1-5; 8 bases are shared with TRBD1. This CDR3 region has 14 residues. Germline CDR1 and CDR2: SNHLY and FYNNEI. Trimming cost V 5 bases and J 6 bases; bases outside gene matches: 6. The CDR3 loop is CASSSGGRGQPQHF. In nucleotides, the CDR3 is TGTGCCAGCAGTTCAGGGGGCCGGGGTCAGCCCCAGCATTTT.

CDR3: CASSPPVTPNEQFF. The CDR3 region has the DNA TGTGCCAGCTCACCACCGGTAACCCCCAATGAGCAGTTCTTC. This chain uses TRBV18 with TRBJ2-1; D gene ambiguous. CDR1 is KGHSH, CDR2 LQKENI, per germline. The CDR3 loop spans 14 amino acids. V was trimmed by 0 bases and J by 6 bases, leaving 9 bases between them.

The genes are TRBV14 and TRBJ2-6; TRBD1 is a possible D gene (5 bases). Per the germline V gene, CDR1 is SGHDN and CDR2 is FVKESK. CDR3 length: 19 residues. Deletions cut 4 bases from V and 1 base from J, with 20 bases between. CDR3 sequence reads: CASSLTGISFLSGANVLTF. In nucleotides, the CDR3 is TGTGCCAGCAGCCTAACAGGTATCAGTTTTCTGTCTGGGGCCAACGTCCTGACTTTC.

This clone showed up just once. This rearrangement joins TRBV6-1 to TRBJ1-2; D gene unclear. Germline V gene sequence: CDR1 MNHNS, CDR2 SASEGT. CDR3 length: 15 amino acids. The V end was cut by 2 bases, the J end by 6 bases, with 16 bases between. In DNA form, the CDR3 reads TGTGCCAGCAGTGAACCGCAGGCGGCGGTGAATGGCTACACCTTC. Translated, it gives CASSEPQAAVNGYTF.

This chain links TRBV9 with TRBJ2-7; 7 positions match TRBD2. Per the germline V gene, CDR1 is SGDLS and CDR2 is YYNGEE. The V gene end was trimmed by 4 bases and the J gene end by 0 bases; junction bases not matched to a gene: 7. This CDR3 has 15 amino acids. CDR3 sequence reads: CASSLAAYSSYEQYF. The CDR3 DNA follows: TGTGCCAGCAGCCTAGCGGCCTATAGCTCCTACGAGCAGTACTTC.

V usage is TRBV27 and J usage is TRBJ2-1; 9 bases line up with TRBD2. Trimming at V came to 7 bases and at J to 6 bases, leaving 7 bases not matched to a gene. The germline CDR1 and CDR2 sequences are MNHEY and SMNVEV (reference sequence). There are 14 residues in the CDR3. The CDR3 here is CASTGLAGPNEQFF. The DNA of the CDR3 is TGTGCCAGCACGGGGCTAGCGGGACCCAATGAGCAGTTCTTC.

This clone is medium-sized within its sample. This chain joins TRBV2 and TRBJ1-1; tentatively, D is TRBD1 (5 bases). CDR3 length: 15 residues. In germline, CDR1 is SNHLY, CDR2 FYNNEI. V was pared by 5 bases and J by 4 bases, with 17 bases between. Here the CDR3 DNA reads TGTGCCAGCAGTTCTTCCGTGGGGGTTGGCACTGAAGCTTTCTTT. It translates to CASSSSVGVGTEAFF.

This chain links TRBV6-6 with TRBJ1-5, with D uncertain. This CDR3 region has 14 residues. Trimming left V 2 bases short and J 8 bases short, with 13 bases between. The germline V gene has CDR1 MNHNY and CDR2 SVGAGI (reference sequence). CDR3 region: CASSYLRVSEPQHF. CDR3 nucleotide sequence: TGTGCCAGCAGTTACCTTAGAGTGTCGGAGCCCCAGCATTTT.

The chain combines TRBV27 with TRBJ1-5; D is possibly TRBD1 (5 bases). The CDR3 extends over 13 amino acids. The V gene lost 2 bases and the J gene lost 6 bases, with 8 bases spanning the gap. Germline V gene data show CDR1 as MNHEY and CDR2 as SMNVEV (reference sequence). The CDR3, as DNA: TGTGCCAGCAGTTTAGGGGGAGGTCAGCCCCAGCATTTT. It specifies CASSLGGGQPQHF.

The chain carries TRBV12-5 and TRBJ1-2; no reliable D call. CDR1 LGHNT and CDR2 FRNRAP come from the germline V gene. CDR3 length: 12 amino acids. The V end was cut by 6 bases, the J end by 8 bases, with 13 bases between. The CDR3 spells CASGPVMKGYTF. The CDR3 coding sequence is TGTGCTAGTGGACCTGTAATGAAGGGCTACACCTTC.

The CDR3 loop reads CASSAYTGLNTEAFF. CDR3 coding DNA: TGTGCCAGCAGCGCCTACACAGGATTGAACACTGAAGCTTTCTTT. The chain is built from TRBV9 and TRBJ1-1, with a possible D match to TRBD1 (5 bases). Trimming took off 3 bases at V and 0 bases at J, with 12 bases between the two ends. Germline CDR1 SGDLS, CDR2 YYNGEE. This CDR3 has 15 residues.

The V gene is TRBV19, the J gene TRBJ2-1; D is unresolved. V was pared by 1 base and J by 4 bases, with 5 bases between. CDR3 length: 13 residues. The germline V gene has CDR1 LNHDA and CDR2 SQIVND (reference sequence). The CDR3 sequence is CASSIGRYNEQFF. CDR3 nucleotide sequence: TGTGCCAGTAGTATAGGGCGGTACAATGAGCAGTTCTTC. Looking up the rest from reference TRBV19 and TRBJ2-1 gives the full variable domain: DGGITQSPKYLFRKEGQNVTLSCEQNLNHDAMYWYRQDPGQGLRLIYYSQIVNDFQKGDIAEGYSVSREKKESFPLTVTSAQKNPTAFYLCASSIGRYNEQFFGPGTRLTVL.

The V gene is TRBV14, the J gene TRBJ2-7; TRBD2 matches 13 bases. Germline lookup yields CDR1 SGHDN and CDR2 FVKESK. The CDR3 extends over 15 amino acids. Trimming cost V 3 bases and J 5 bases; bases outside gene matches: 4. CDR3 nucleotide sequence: TGTGCCAGCAGCCATTATACTAGCGGGAGGGACGAGCAGTACTTC. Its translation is CASSHYTSGRDEQYF.